The 28 T cell receptor beta chains in this list originate from one sample, sequenced in a study of somatic mutations in cytotoxic T cells in rheumatoid arthritis. Repertoires were generated with immunoSEQ multiplex PCR, while TCRdb's copy carries only in-frame clones and drops some. Of roughly 17,000 clones listed, about 85% are singletons. Input material: CD8+ T cells sorted from blood. These receptors originate from a woman aged 40-49 years with rheumatoid arthritis.

The chain links TRBV7-8 to TRBJ2-5; D may be TRBD2 (6 bases). Germline-derived CDR1 and CDR2 are SGHVS and FQNEAQ. Trimming took off 3 bases at V and 5 bases at J, with 7 bases between the two ends. The CDR3 has 12 amino acids. The CDR3 DNA reads as TGTGCCAGCAGCTTCGGGAGTGAGACCCAGTACTTC. This gives the protein CASSFGSETQYF.

The chain links TRBV30 to TRBJ1-2; D is uncertain. CDR1 GTSNPN and CDR2 SVGIG come from the germline V gene (reference sequence). V was cut by 3 bases and J by 11 bases, with 22 bases left in between. The CDR3 contains 14 residues. CDR3 nucleotide sequence: TGTGCCTGGAGCAGTTGGACTTACATCACCCGTTACACCTTC. The encoded protein is CAWSSWTYITRYTF.

The sample holds one count of this clone. The rearrangement uses TRBV19 and TRBJ2-7, with D tentatively TRBD1 (6 bases). Trimming cost V 5 bases and J 1 base, with 12 bases left between them. Per the germline V gene, CDR1 is LNHDA and CDR2 is SQIVND (reference sequence). CDR3 length equals 14 residues. The DNA for the CDR3 is TGTGCCAGTAGTCCGGGGACACTATCCTACGAGCAGTACTTC. Translation gives CASSPGTLSYEQYF. The full variable domain, its missing parts supplied by reference TRBV19 and TRBJ2-7, is DGGITQSPKYLFRKEGQNVTLSCEQNLNHDAMYWYRQDPGQGLRLIYYSQIVNDFQKGDIAEGYSVSREKKESFPLTVTSAQKNPTAFYLCASSPGTLSYEQYFGPGTRLTVT.

This clone appeared once. The chain recombines TRBV13 with TRBJ1-4; 9 bases agree with TRBD1. Germline V gene sequence: CDR1 PRHDT, CDR2 FYEKMQ (reference sequence). The trim removed 8 bases at V and 5 bases at J, leaving 9 bases unmatched. This CDR3 has 15 residues. The CDR3 sequence is CASCPRGTGNEKLFF. The CDR3 coding sequence is TGTGCCAGCTGCCCTCGGGGGACAGGGAATGAAAAACTGTTTTTT. The full variable domain, in which reference TRBV13 and TRBJ1-4 provide the parts outside the CDR3, is AAGVIQSPRHLIKEKRETATLKCYPIPRHDTVYWYQQGPGQDPQFLISFYEKMQSDKGSIPDRFSAQQFSDYHSELNMSSLELGDSALYFCASCPRGTGNEKLFFGSGTQLSVL.

This chain connects TRBV11-3 to TRBJ2-7, with 11 nucleotides matching TRBD2. The CDR3 consists of 18 residues. Per germline, CDR1 SGHNT and CDR2 YENEEA. The V gene end was trimmed by 0 bases and the J gene end by 7 bases; junction bases not matched to a gene: 14. The CDR3 region has the DNA TGTGCCAGCAGCTTAGAACCCCCTACTCTAGCGGGGGGAGGTGAGCAGTACTTC. Translating gives CASSLEPPTLAGGGEQYF.

This clone was seen a few times. V usage is TRBV10-3 and J usage is TRBJ2-7, with D hard to call. The V gene's germline CDR1 is ENHRY and CDR2 SYGVKD. The CDR3 spans 14 residues. Deletions cut 0 bases from V and 3 bases from J, with 9 bases between. CDR3 sequence reads: CAISESSGYYEQYF. Here the CDR3 DNA reads TGTGCCATCAGTGAGTCGAGTGGTTACTACGAGCAGTACTTC.

This chain links TRBV27 with TRBJ2-7, with 8 bases lining up with TRBD1. J was trimmed by 4 bases and V by 5 bases; bases with no gene match: 4. The CDR3 totals 13 residues. The germline V gene encodes CDR1 MNHEY and CDR2 SMNVEV (reference sequence). The CDR3 DNA follows: TGTGCCAGCAGTCAGGGGGCTGTATACGAGCAGTACTTC. Translating gives CASSQGAVYEQYF.

The chain has TRBV13 and TRBJ2-5; possible D gene TRBD1, 6 bases. The DNA matches TRBJ2-7 better at its end, which makes the J call doubtful. CDR1 is PRHDT and CDR2 is FYEKMQ in the germline V gene (reference sequence). This CDR3 is 14 amino acids long. The CDR3 coding sequence is TGTGCCAGCAGCTTAGCAACAGGGTTGGGCGAGCAGTACTTC. Its protein product is CASSLATGLGEQYF.

The chain combines TRBV9 with TRBJ2-1, with a weak D call TRBD2 (5 bases). Trimming cost V 6 bases and J 10 bases, with 17 bases left between them. There are 13 residues in the CDR3. Germline V gene data show CDR1 as SGDLS and CDR2 as YYNGEE. The CDR3 DNA is TGTGCCAGCAACCTGTGGAGCGGCGAGGAGCAGTTCTTC. It specifies CASNLWSGEEQFF.

V is TRBV21-1 and J is TRBJ2-5; the listed D gene, TRBD2, was not tested against the DNA. TRBV21-1 is recorded as a pseudogene. CDR3 length: 16 residues. The CDR3 loop reads CASSKKVLAIPETQYF. The CDR3 nucleotides are TGTGCCAGCAGCAAAAAAGTCCTAGCGATCCCAGAGACCCAGTACTTC.

The rearrangement joins TRBV27 to TRBJ2-7; 9 bases are a match to TRBD1. J was trimmed by 2 bases and V by 6 bases; bases with no gene match: 2. CDR1 is MNHEY and CDR2 is SMNVEV in the germline V gene (reference sequence). This CDR3 is 13 amino acids long. CDR3 coding DNA: TGTGCCAGCAGGCGACAGGGGGCCTACGAGCAGTACTTC. Translated, it gives CASRRQGAYEQYF.

The chain links TRBV7-6 to TRBJ2-7, with TRBD1 matching over 9 bases. Trimming took 5 bases from V and 2 from J; bases not matched to a gene: 7. Germline CDR1 reads SGHVS; CDR2 reads FNYEAQ. The CDR3 runs 15 residues. As DNA, the CDR3 is TGTGCCAGCAGCAATACCGGGACAGGGACCTACGAGCAGTACTTC. Residues: CASSNTGTGTYEQYF.

This chain connects TRBV6-5 to TRBJ2-5; weak D call: TRBD2 (6 bases). The J call is in doubt because the DNA end fits TRBJ2-7 better. The V gene's germline CDR1 is MNHEY and CDR2 SVGAGI. The CDR3 runs 14 residues. This CDR3 is CASSGGTKAYEQYF. CDR3 nucleotides: TGTGCCAGCAGTGGCGGGACGAAGGCCTACGAGCAGTACTTC.

The chain employs TRBV5-6 and TRBJ1-4, with 9 bases lining up with TRBD1. CDR3 length equals 14 residues. V trimming: 3 bases; J trimming: 8 bases; junction bases outside the gene matches: 5. Germline V CDR1 and CDR2: SGHDT, YYEEEE. DNA for the CDR3: TGTGCCAGCAGCTGGGGGACAGGGAAGGAAAAACTGTTTTTT. Translation: CASSWGTGKEKLFF.

The chain recombines TRBV19 with TRBJ2-7; D remains ambiguous. The CDR3 is 18 amino acids. Between the trimmed V and J ends, which lost 4 bases and 2 bases, there was a span of 24 bases. Per the germline V gene, CDR1 is LNHDA and CDR2 is SQIVND (reference sequence). The CDR3 sequence is CASSTLEGSADPAYEQYF. As DNA, the CDR3 is TGTGCCAGTAGTACCCTTGAAGGAAGCGCAGACCCCGCCTACGAGCAGTACTTC.

This rearrangement joins TRBV10-1 to TRBJ2-2; D not resolved. Trimming stripped 7 bases from V and 0 bases from J, with 3 bases between. CDR3 length: 12 amino acids. Germline values: CDR1 WNHNN, CDR2 SYGVQD (reference sequence). CDR3 nucleotides: TGCGCCAGCAAGCCGAACACCGGGGAGCTGTTTTTT. It translates to CASKPNTGELFF.

The chain carries TRBV18 and TRBJ1-6; 9 bases fit TRBD1. V was clipped by 6 bases and J by 7 bases; unmatched bases: 7. The germline CDR1 and CDR2 sequences are KGHSH and LQKENI. This CDR3 region has 15 residues. DNA of the CDR3: TGTGCCAGCTCGGTTGAGGACAGGGGAAATTCACCCCTCCACTTT. It yields the protein CASSVEDRGNSPLHF.

This chain links TRBV11-2 with TRBJ2-2; unclear D gene. Trimming pared 8 bases from V and 6 bases from J, leaving 10 bases between. The CDR3 contains 12 residues. Per germline, CDR1 SGHAT and CDR2 FQNNGV. This CDR3 reads CASLTSAGELFF. The CDR3 nucleotides read TGTGCCAGCCTTACAAGCGCCGGGGAGCTGTTTTTT.

V is TRBV6-1 and J is TRBJ1-2; unclear D gene. Trimming took 6 bases from V and 1 from J, leaving 15 bases between them. CDR3 length: 15 residues. CDR1 MNHNS and CDR2 SASEGT come from the germline V gene. DNA for the CDR3: TGTGCCAGCAGGGAGGGCCCCACGAGTAACTATGGCTACACCTTC. Residues: CASREGPTSNYGYTF.

V and J are TRBV5-1 and TRBJ1-2; no reliable D call. V shed 7 bases and J shed 4 bases, with 23 bases lying between them. CDR1 is SGHRS and CDR2 is YFSETQ in the germline V gene. This CDR3 is built from 16 residues. The CDR3 DNA follows: TGCGCCAGCCGACGGCGGGCGGCCCCCTCTCTCTATGGCTACACCTTC. It is translated as CASRRRAAPSLYGYTF.

This chain connects TRBV30 to TRBJ1-6; D gene uncertain. The V gene lost 2 bases and the J gene lost 13 bases, with 12 bases spanning the gap. CDR3 length: 12 amino acids. Germline V gene sequence: CDR1 GTSNPN, CDR2 SVGIG (reference sequence). The CDR3 DNA reads as TGTGCCTGGAGTAGGGAGGTGGATCCCCTCCACTTT. It yields the protein CAWSREVDPLHF.

Concerning this clone: Additional DNA sequences in this sample encode the identical CDR3. The rearrangement uses TRBV9 and TRBJ1-2; TRBD1 matches 7 bases. Germline assignment: CDR1 SGDLS and CDR2 YYNGEE. This CDR3 has 15 residues. The V and J ends lost 0 bases and 0 bases, in that order; junction bases with no gene match: 2. Written as DNA, the CDR3 is TGTGCCAGCAGCGTAGGGGACAGCTCTAACTATGGCTACACCTTC. This sequence encodes CASSVGDSSNYGYTF.

The gene calls are TRBV6-5 and TRBJ1-1, with TRBD1 identical over 7 bases. Germline CDR1 reads MNHEY; CDR2 reads SVGAGI. The J segment lost 2 bases and the V segment lost 6 bases, leaving 9 bases of the junction unmatched. There are 15 residues in the CDR3. The CDR3 DNA reads TGTGCCAGCAGGAGACAGGGTTCCCTTAACACTGAAGCTTTCTTT. Translation: CASRRQGSLNTEAFF.

V and J are TRBV10-3 and TRBJ2-5; 9 nucleotides agree with TRBD1. CDR1 is ENHRY, CDR2 SYGVKD, per germline. V lost 7 bases and J lost 2; bases outside the gene matches: 5. The CDR3 length is 14 residues. The CDR3 region is CAINPGQGQETQYF. In nucleotides, the CDR3 is TGTGCCATCAATCCGGGACAGGGTCAAGAGACCCAGTACTTC.

V is TRBV5-1 and J is TRBJ2-7; TRBD1 matches at 10 bases. The CDR3 is 17 residues long. The J segment lost 4 bases and the V segment lost 3 bases, leaving 13 bases of the junction unmatched. Germline values: CDR1 SGHRS, CDR2 YFSETQ. In DNA, the CDR3 is TGCGCCAGCAGCTCCCCAGTGGAGACAGGGGGCTTATACGAGCAGTACTTC. It yields the protein CASSSPVETGGLYEQYF.

This sequence joins TRBV7-8 and TRBJ1-5; the D gene is possibly TRBD1 (5 bases). The CDR3 spans 14 residues. Germline CDR1 SGHVS, CDR2 FQNEAQ. V lost 8 bases to trimming and J lost 2 bases, with 13 bases between them. CDR3 amino acids: CASGAVPGNQPQHF. The CDR3 DNA is TGTGCCAGCGGGGCGGTCCCCGGCAATCAGCCCCAGCATTTT.

V gene TRBV19 combines with J gene TRBJ1-5; a possible D gene is TRBD1 (6 bases). V was cut by 9 bases and J by 5 bases, with 14 bases left in between. The CDR3 has 13 residues. Germline V gene data show CDR1 as LNHDA and CDR2 as SQIVND (reference sequence). CDR3 sequence (DNA): TGTGCCAGCCACGAGCAGGGGTATCAGCCCCAGCATTTT. Amino acid sequence: CASHEQGYQPQHF.

The CDR3 sequence is CAWSVQGIEPQHF. The CDR3 bases are TGTGCCTGGAGTGTACAGGGTATTGAGCCCCAGCATTTT. The V and J genes are TRBV30 and TRBJ1-5, with a possible D match to TRBD1 (6 bases). This CDR3 has 13 residues. Germline values: CDR1 GTSNPN, CDR2 SVGIG (reference sequence). The germline V and J ends were trimmed by 0 bases and 8 bases, with 11 bases remaining between them.